The clone carrying this T cell receptor (beta chain) was seen more than once but under ten times. The antigen is not known. The germline V and J ends were trimmed by 5 bases and 7 bases, with 17 bases remaining between them. Germline assignment: CDR1 SNHLY and CDR2 FYNNEI. The CDR3 runs to 15 residues. CD4+CD45RO+CD25- cells were isolated as memory CD4+ T cells. Constant-region reverse primers amplified full-length variable regions, followed by semi-nested Nested Universal Primer A PCR. TCRdb independently ran MiXCR on the 5' RACE reads; one entry per CDR3 protein. The sample includes around 37,000 distinct CDR3 sequences, 29% of them seen just once. Findings of the study overall: Tumor Tregs overlapped most with tumor, then blood, naive CD4+ cells. Larger-cohort validation covered only one TCR beta V-J rearrangement.

This receptor was obtained from a female donor with breast cancer. Sample: memory CD4+ T cells sorted from a lymph node. The subset denotes: memory CD4+ T cells, CD4+CD45RO+CD25-. The chain recombines TRBV2 with TRBJ2-2; tentative D call: TRBD1 (6 bases). DNA of the CDR3: TGTGCCAGCAGTAGGGGGATGTTCCAGGGCGGGGAGCTGTTTTTT. Translated: CASSRGMFQGGELFF.